Sequencing of this T cell receptor beta chain was carried out in a study of shared clonotypes between healthy human individuals (dated by TCRdb to 2020 to 2022). General notes on the study: Two women and three men aged 18 to 49 years were included in the cohort. Blood TCR repertoires of a handful of healthy adults were deeply sequenced to estimate repertoire size and the extent of clonotype sharing between individuals. Different laboratories and diverse techniques were used to prepare libraries and sequence TCR repertoires, to increase sequencing depth and limit assay-specific biases. Leukapheresis yielded between about 0.85 and 10 billion PBMCs per donor. Per donor, three plates each were used for CD4 naive and CD4 memory, two for CD8 naive, and one for CD8 memory.

Using the deep immunoSEQ assay, multiplex PCR amplified TCR CDR3 regions from genomic DNA. For each cell subset, the extracted genomic DNA was distributed evenly across all wells of several immunoSEQ 96-well plates, and each plate served as one replicate. For sorted subsets, each replicate PCR was loaded with approximately 200 ng genomic DNA, equivalent to about 30,000 T cell genomes. Purified libraries were quantified with a Qubit 3.0 fluorometer, sized on a Bioanalyzer 2100, and re-quantified with the KAPA Library Quantification kit. Each immunoSEQ 96-well plate was sequenced on its own single-read 150-cycle Illumina NextSeq 550 flow cell. Per the authors' processing: The immunoSEQ output contained only junctional sequences without quality scores, so filtering could not match that applied to full-length reads. Sequences were annotated with PyIR, a Python wrapper for IgBLAST v1.9, using IMGT germline references to assign V/J genes and CDR3. Reads were removed for weak V/J assignments (E-value above 1e-6), missing CDR3, stop codons, out-of-frame junctions, or ambiguous translated residues. A V3J clonotype was defined by an identical inferred V gene, J gene, and CDR3 amino acid sequence. Percentage overlap between repertoires was calculated by dividing the number of shared unique clonotypes by the size of the smaller repertoire. RTK rarefaction, the Chao1 estimator, and Recon v2.1 estimates of unobserved clonotypes were used to assess repertoire richness. OLGA was used to compute generation probabilities for all TCRbeta clonotypes that the gDNA method yielded from a few donors. The table comes from immuneACCESS by way of TCRdb, which keeps in-frame sequences with V and J called. Part of the clones is missing from these tables; in studies checked, under half for an unresolved V gene and the rest for unknown reasons. Clone size and the V and J calls come from that table; the DNA yielded D and trimming. Across this sample there are millions of clones, with 85% to 95% seen only once. About 0.39% of the sample comes from the top ten.

Counted from cysteine to phenylalanine, this CDR3 has 13 amino acids. The DNA shown is the 39-base CDR3, in frame from base 1. Based on the germline V gene, the CDR1 and CDR2 sequences are LGHNA and YNFKEQ. V is shortened by 5 bases, J by 10 bases, and the region joining them spans 17 bases. A note on this clone: The specificity of this receptor is unknown. Base qualities are not at hand, and no much larger clone is one base apart.

Healthy HIV-negative adults with no recently reported acute infections or vaccinations were included as donors. Every donor was a Caucasian adult living in Nashville, Tennessee, USA. CD4+ T cells were enriched by magnetic negative selection; naive cells were then positively selected on CD45RA, and the negative fraction formed the memory subset. Blood was collected by leukapheresis, and PBMCs were isolated by Ficoll-Histopaque density gradient centrifugation and then cryopreserved in liquid nitrogen vapor phase. Analytical flow cytometry was used to check the purity and quantity of each magnetically sorted T cell population. Genomic DNA was isolated from each sorted fraction and quantified by UV absorbance on a Nanodrop 2000c. On the study overall, not on this receptor specifically: Sampling was restricted to blood, and TCR repertoires in tissues likely differ from the TCR repertoires found in blood. Compared with non-shared clonotypes, clonotypes shared by all four sorted-subset donors had higher generation probabilities. Across a handful of donors, 4.5% to 6.5% of naive CD4, roughly 3.5% of naive CD8, 2.3% of memory CD4, and 0.4% of memory CD8 clonotypes were shared. Pairwise subsampling led to the expectation that sequencing depth would affect the degree of clonotype sharing among donors. Estimated clonotype richness was generally larger for naive than for memory subsets. Because the study included a small number of donors, the genetic and exposure-history diversity represented was limited. Even with the large sequencing depth, rarefaction of the sorted-subset datasets indicated that sequencing was incomplete.

This clonotype was obtained from a man younger than 30 in good health. Some clones in this sample may be carry-over from other donors' samples. Sequencing was done on a sample of naive CD4+ T cells from PBMCs. The sample's cell subset or site label, decoded: CD45RA+ positively selected. The chain is encoded by TRBV4-2 joined to TRBJ1-2, with a tentative D gene TRBD1 over 5 matching bases. The CDR3 protein: CASSSQVGRIYTF. The nucleotide sequence is given as TGTGCCAGCAGCAGTCAGGTGGGACGGATCTACACCTTC.